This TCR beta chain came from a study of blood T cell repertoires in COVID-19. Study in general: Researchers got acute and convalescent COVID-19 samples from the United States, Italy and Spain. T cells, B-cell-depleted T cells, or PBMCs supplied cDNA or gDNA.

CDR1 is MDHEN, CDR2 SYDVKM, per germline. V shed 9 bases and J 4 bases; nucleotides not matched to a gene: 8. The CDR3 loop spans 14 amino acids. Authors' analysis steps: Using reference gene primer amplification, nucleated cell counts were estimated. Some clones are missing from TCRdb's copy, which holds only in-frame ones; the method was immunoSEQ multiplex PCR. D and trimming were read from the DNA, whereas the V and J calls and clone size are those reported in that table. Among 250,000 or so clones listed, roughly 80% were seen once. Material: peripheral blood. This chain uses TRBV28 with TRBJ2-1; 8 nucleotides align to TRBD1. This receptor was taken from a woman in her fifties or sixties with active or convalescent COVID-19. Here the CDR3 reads CASYQGAQYNEQFF. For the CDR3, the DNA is TGTGCCAGTTATCAGGGGGCCCAATACAATGAGCAGTTCTTC. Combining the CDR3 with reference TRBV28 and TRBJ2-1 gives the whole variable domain DVKVTQSSRYLVKRTGEKVFLECVQDMDHENMFWYRQDPGLGLRLIYFSYDVKMKEKGDIPEGYSVSREKKERFSLILESASTNQTSMYLCASYQGAQYNEQFFGPGTRLTVL.